A selection of T cell receptor beta chains follows, all from one sample in a study of blood T cell repertoires in COVID-19. Generated by immunoSEQ multiplex PCR, the TCRdb table keeps only in-frame clones and is missing some. The sample lists around 190,000 clones, approximately 80% occurring once. Sequencing was done on a sample of peripheral blood. The receptors stem from a woman in her forties or fifties with active or convalescent COVID-19. CDR3s include the opening cysteine and the closing phenylalanine or tryptophan. D genes are given only for firm matches. Clone size is given for some rows only: seen once, a few or many times, or a class if the clone is expanded.

TRBJ2-1	TRBD1	TRBV27	-	CASRPGQGLYNEQFF	TGTGCCAGCAGACCGGGACAGGGACTATACAATGAGCAGTTCTTC
TRBJ2-5	TRBD1	TRBV6-5	-	CASRRRGQAQETQYF	TGTGCCAGCAGACGTAGGGGGCAGGCCCAAGAGACCCAGTACTTC
TRBJ1-5	-	TRBV28	-	CASSLRMAVGVHQPQHF	TGTGCCAGCAGTTTACGTATGGCCGTGGGCGTCCATCAGCCCCAGCATTTT
TRBJ2-3	-	TRBV7-2	-	CASSLGGTDTQYF	TGTGCCAGCAGCTTAGGCGGGACAGATACGCAGTATTTT
TRBJ2-4	TRBD1	TRBV5-1	-	CASSLGTGPNIQYF	TGCGCCAGCAGCTTGGGGACAGGGCCAAACATTCAGTACTTC
TRBJ2-1	TRBD2	TRBV3-1/TRBV3-2	-	CASSQEAGVSGDEQFF	TGTGCCAGCAGCCAAGAAGCGGGGGTTTCCGGGGATGAGCAGTTCTTC
TRBJ2-3	TRBD1	TRBV30	once	CAWSKDRGVTDTQYF	TGTGCCTGGAGTAAGGACAGGGGTGTCACAGATACGCAGTATTTT
TRBJ2-3	-	TRBV27	-	CATSLTGTSTDTQYF	TGTGCCACCAGTCTCACCGGTACTAGCACAGATACGCAGTATTTT
TRBJ2-3	TRBD2	TRBV6-1	-	CASSEGASGRPTQYF	TGTGCCAGCAGTGAAGGAGCGAGCGGGAGGCCTACGCAGTATTTT
TRBJ2-7	-	TRBV4-2	-	CASSQEGTGYEQYF	TGTGCCAGCAGCCAAGAAGGGACTGGGTACGAGCAGTACTTC
TRBJ1-2	-	TRBV9	few	CASSPRLELRYGYTF	TGTGCCAGCAGCCCTCGTTTGGAGTTGCGGTATGGCTACACCTTC
TRBJ2-7	-	TRBV3-1/TRBV3-2	-	CASSWGVETYEQYF	TGTGCCAGCAGCTGGGGGGTGGAGACGTACGAGCAGTACTTC
TRBJ2-5	-	TRBV5-1	-	CASSLESGKTQYF	TGCGCCAGCAGCTTGGAATCAGGGAAGACCCAGTACTTC
TRBJ1-1	-	TRBV10-3	-	CAISDSWTDQAFF	TGTGCCATCAGTGACTCCTGGACAGATCAAGCTTTCTTT
TRBJ2-7	-	TRBV7-9	-	CASSLGRVGYEQYF	TGTGCCAGCAGCTTAGGGAGGGTAGGCTACGAGCAGTACTTC
TRBJ2-3	TRBD2	TRBV7-8	many	CASSSPGGGTSTDTQYF	TGTGCCAGCAGCTCGCCAGGCGGGGGGACTAGCACAGATACGCAGTATTTT
TRBJ1-3	-	TRBV19	-	CASSIVGASGNTIYF	TGTGCCAGTAGTATAGTTGGGGCGTCCGGAAACACCATATATTTT
TRBJ2-3	-	TRBV6-2/TRBV6-3	-	CASSSRGDTQYF	TGTGCCAGCAGTTCGCGGGGCGATACGCAGTATTTT
TRBJ1-2	TRBD1	TRBV19	few	CASSPPQTGGNYGYTF	TGTGCCAGTAGTCCCCCCCAGACAGGGGGGAACTATGGCTACACCTTC
TRBJ1-6	TRBD1	TRBV7-2	-	CASSARDSNSPLHF	TGTGCCAGCAGCGCCAGGGACAGTAATTCACCCCTCCACTTT
TRBJ2-5	TRBD2	TRBV30	-	CAWIRRTSGRALEAAQYF	TGTGCCTGGATTCGCCGGACTAGCGGGAGGGCCCTGGAGGCGGCCCAGTACTTC
TRBJ1-4	-	TRBV2	-	CASSADSLATNEKLFF	TGTGCCAGCAGCGCGGACAGCCTTGCAACTAATGAAAAACTGTTTTTT
TRBJ1-1	-	TRBV11-1	few	CASSLRLQNTEAFF	TGTGCCAGCAGCTTAAGACTGCAGAACACTGAAGCTTTCTTT
TRBJ2-7	TRBD2	TRBV7-8	few	CASSLAVAGVGEQYF	TGTGCCAGCAGCCTCGCAGTAGCGGGAGTGGGGGAGCAGTACTTC
TRBJ2-3	TRBD2	TRBV19	many	CASSGGLAGAPSTDTQYF	TGTGCCAGTAGTGGGGGACTAGCGGGGGCCCCTAGCACAGATACGCAGTATTTT
TRBJ2-1	-	TRBV28	-	CASSSSSVYNEQFF	TGTGCCAGCAGTTCGAGTAGCGTATACAATGAGCAGTTCTTC
TRBJ2-1	TRBD1	TRBV14	-	CASSRQGANYNEQFF	TGTGCCAGCAGCCGACAGGGGGCCAACTACAATGAGCAGTTCTTC
TRBJ1-5	-	TRBV30	-	CAWAEQARRAQHF	TGTGCCTGGGCTGAACAGGCGCGAAGGGCCCAGCATTTT
TRBJ2-1	TRBD2	TRBV9	-	CASSVGSGRADEQFF	TGTGCCAGCAGCGTAGGAAGCGGGAGGGCCGATGAGCAGTTCTTC
TRBJ2-1	-	TRBV3-1/TRBV3-2	-	CASSQLSGGNEQFF	TGTGCCAGCAGCCAACTGTCTGGAGGCAATGAGCAGTTCTTC
TRBJ2-1	-	TRBV7-3	-	CASSFSPGNYNEQFF	TGTGCCAGCAGCTTCAGTCCGGGAAACTACAATGAGCAGTTCTTC
TRBJ1-1	-	TRBV4-2	-	CASSQDINTEAFF	TGTGCCAGCAGCCAAGATATCAACACTGAAGCTTTCTTT
TRBJ1-2	-	TRBV5-6	-	CASSLYQGRVYGYTF	TGTGCCAGCAGCTTATACCAGGGGCGAGTCTATGGCTACACCTTC
TRBJ2-2	-	TRBV3-1/TRBV3-2	-	CASSRPGLGELFF	TGTGCCAGCAGCCGCCCGGGACTTGGGGAGCTGTTTTTT
TRBJ1-2	-	TRBV5-6	-	CASSLKAGLLYGYTF	TGTGCCAGCAGCTTGAAGGCAGGCTTACTCTATGGCTACACCTTC
TRBJ2-1	TRBD1	TRBV30	-	CAWTFKGTGASNEQFF	TGTGCCTGGACTTTTAAGGGGACAGGGGCTTCGAATGAGCAGTTCTTC
TRBJ2-6	-	TRBV10-3	-	CAISEKGIDISLGANVLTF	TGTGCCATCAGTGAAAAGGGGATCGACATTAGCTTAGGGGCCAACGTCCTGACTTTC
TRBJ1-4	-	TRBV30	-	CAWGDTHKEKLFF	TGTGCCTGGGGAGACACGCATAAGGAAAAACTGTTTTTT
TRBJ1-1	-	TRBV7-8	few	CASSLVFLAPRGNTEAFF	TGTGCCAGCAGCTTAGTATTTTTGGCTCCCCGGGGGAACACTGAAGCTTTCTTT
TRBJ1-1	TRBD1	TRBV9	-	CASSVVRGQMNTEAFF	TGTGCCAGCAGCGTAGTCAGGGGGCAAATGAACACTGAAGCTTTCTTT
TRBJ2-1	TRBD1	TRBV25-1	-	CASSDSGTGVNEQFF	TGTGCCAGCAGTGACTCCGGGACAGGGGTGAATGAGCAGTTCTTC
TRBJ1-2	TRBD1	TRBV14	few	CASSQEGQGQFGYTF	TGTGCCAGCAGCCAAGAAGGACAGGGTCAATTTGGCTACACCTTC
TRBJ2-7	TRBD1	TRBV7-2	once	CASSSRTGGTYEQYF	TGTGCCAGCAGCTCGCGGACAGGGGGGACCTACGAGCAGTACTTC
TRBJ1-5	-	TRBV20-1	few	CSASSGVNQPQHF	TGCAGTGCTAGTTCCGGGGTTAATCAGCCCCAGCATTTT
TRBJ2-5	TRBD2	TRBV6-5	-	CAIRLAGGRQETQYF	TGTGCCATAAGGCTAGCGGGGGGCAGGCAAGAGACCCAGTACTTC
TRBJ1-2	-	TRBV19	-	CASSMVQDGGYTF	TGTGCCAGTAGTATGGTACAGGATGGAGGCTACACCTTC
TRBJ1-5	TRBD1	TRBV6-2/TRBV6-3	-	CASSYSPGQGNQPQHF	TGTGCCAGCAGTTACTCGCCGGGACAGGGGAATCAGCCCCAGCATTTT
TRBJ1-5	-	TRBV6-5	-	CASSSPGQPQHF	TGTGCCAGCAGTTCCCCGGGGCAGCCCCAGCATTTT
TRBJ2-1	-	TRBV6-5	-	CASSPPGSYNEQFF	TGTGCCAGCTCGCCCCCCGGCTCCTACAATGAGCAGTTCTTC
TRBJ2-5	-	TRBV3-1/TRBV3-2	many	CASSQVEGTPQETQYF	TGTGCCAGCAGCCAAGTTGAGGGAACCCCCCAAGAGACCCAGTACTTC
TRBJ1-1	TRBD1	TRBV6-5	-	CASTTDRTNTEAFF	TGTGCCAGCACCACGGACAGGACCAACACTGAAGCTTTCTTT